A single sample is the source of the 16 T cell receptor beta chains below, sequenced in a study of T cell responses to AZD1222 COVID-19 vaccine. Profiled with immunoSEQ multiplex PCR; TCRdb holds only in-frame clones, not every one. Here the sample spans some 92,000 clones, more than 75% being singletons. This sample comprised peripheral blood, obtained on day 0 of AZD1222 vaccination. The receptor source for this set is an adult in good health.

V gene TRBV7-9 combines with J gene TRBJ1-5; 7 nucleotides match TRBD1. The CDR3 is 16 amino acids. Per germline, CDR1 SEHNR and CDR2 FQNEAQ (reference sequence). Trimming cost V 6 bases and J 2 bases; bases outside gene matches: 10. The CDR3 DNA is TGTGCCAGCAGTTCAAGGACAGGTGAGGGCAATCAGCCCCAGCATTTT. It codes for CASSSRTGEGNQPQHF.

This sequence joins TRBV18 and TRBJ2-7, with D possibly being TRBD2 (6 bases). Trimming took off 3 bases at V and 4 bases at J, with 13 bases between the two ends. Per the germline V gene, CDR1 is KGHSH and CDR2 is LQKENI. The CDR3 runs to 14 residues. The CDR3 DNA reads TGTGCCAGCTCACCTAATGGCGGGGTTTACGAGCAGTACTTC. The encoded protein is CASSPNGGVYEQYF.

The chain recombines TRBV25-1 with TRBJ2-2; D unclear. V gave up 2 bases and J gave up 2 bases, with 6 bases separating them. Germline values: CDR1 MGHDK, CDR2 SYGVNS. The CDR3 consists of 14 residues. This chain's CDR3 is CASSELLNTGELFF. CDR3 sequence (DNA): TGTGCCAGCAGTGAACTACTTAACACCGGGGAGCTGTTTTTT.

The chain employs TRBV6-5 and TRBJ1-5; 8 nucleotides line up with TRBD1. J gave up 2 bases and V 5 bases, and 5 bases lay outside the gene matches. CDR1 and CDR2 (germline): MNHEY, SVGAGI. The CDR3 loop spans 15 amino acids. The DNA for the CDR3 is TGTGCCAGCAGTAGGACAGGGTTTCGCAATCAGCCCCAGCATTTT. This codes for CASSRTGFRNQPQHF.

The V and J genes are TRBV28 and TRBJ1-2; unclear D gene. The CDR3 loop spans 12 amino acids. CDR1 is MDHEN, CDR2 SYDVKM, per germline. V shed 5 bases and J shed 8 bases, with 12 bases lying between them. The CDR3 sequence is CASSPPGKGYTF. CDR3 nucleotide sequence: TGTGCCAGCAGTCCCCCGGGGAAGGGCTACACCTTC.

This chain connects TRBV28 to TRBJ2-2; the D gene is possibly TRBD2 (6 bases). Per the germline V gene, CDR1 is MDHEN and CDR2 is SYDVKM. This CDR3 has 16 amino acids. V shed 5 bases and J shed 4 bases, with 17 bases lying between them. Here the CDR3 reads CASSPATSTVTGELFF. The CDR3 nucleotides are TGTGCCAGCAGTCCGGCGACTAGTACCGTCACCGGGGAGCTGTTTTTT. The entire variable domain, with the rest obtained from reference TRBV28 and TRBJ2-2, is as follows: DVKVTQSSRYLVKRTGEKVFLECVQDMDHENMFWYRQDPGLGLRLIYFSYDVKMKEKGDIPEGYSVSREKKERFSLILESASTNQTSMYLCASSPATSTVTGELFFGEGSRLTVL.

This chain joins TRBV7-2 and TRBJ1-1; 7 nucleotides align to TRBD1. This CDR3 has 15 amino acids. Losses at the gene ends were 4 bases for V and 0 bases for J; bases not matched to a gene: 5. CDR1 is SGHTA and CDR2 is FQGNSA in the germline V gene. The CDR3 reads CASSYAGTVNTEAFF. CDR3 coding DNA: TGTGCCAGCAGCTATGCCGGGACAGTGAACACTGAAGCTTTCTTT.

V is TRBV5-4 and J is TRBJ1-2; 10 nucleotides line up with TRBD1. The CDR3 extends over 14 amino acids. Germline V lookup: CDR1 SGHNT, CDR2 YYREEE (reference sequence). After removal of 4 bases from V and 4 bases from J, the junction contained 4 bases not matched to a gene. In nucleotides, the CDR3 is TGTGCCAGCAGCCGTCGGACAGGGGGCTATGGCTACACCTTC. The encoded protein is CASSRRTGGYGYTF.

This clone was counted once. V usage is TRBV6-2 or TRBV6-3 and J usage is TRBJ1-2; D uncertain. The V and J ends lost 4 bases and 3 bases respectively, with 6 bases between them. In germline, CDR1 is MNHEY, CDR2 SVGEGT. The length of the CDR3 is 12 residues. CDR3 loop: CASSLSYYGYTF. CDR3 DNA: TGTGCCAGCAGTTTGAGTTACTATGGCTACACCTTC.

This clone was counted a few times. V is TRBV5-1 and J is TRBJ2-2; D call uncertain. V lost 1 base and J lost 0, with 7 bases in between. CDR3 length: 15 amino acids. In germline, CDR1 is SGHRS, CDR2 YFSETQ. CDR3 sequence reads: CASSLTLANTGELFF. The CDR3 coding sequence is TGCGCCAGCAGCTTGACACTCGCGAACACCGGGGAGCTGTTTTTT.

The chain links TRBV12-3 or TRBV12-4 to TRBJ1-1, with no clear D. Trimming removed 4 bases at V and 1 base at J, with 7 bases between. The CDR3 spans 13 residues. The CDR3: CASSSSGNTEAFF. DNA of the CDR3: TGTGCCAGCAGTTCCTCCGGGAACACTGAAGCTTTCTTT.

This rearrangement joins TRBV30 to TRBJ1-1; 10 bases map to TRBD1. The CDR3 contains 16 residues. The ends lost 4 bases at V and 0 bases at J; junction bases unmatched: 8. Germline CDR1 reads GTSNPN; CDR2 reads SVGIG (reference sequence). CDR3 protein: CAWINRDRGMNTEAFF. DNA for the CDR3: TGTGCCTGGATTAACCGGGACAGGGGCATGAACACTGAAGCTTTCTTT.

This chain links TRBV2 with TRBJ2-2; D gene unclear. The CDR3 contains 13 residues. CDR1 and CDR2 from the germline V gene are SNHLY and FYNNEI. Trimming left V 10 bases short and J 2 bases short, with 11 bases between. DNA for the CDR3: TGTGCCACCAGGACGGAAAACACCGGGGAGCTGTTTTTT. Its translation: CATRTENTGELFF.

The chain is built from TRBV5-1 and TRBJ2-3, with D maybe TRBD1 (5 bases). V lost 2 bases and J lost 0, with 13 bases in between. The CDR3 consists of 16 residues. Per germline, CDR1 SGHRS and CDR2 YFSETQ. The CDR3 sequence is CASSFGRDFSTDTQYF. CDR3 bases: TGCGCCAGCAGCTTCGGCAGGGATTTTAGCACAGATACGCAGTATTTT.

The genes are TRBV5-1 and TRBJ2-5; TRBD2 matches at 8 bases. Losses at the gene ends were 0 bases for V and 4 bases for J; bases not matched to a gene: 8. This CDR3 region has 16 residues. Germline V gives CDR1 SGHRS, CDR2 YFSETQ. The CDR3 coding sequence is TGCGCCAGCAGCTTGGATATTAGCGGGAAACGAGAGACCCAGTACTTC. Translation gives CASSLDISGKRETQYF.

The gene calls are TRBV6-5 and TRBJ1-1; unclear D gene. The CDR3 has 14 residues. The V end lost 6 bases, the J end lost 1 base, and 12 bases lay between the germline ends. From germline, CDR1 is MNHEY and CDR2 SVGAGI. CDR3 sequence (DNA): TGTGCCAGCAGATCGGGATCCTGGAACACTGAAGCTTTCTTT. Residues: CASRSGSWNTEAFF.